The source of this T cell receptor (beta chain) is a study of shared clonotypes between healthy human individuals. Study-wide points: It was observed that roughly 5% of naive CD4 clonotypes were shared across several donors. Measured sharing among donors was expected to vary with sequencing depth.

Some clones are missing from TCRdb's copy, which holds only in-frame ones; the method was immunoSEQ multiplex PCR. The data contain about 580,000 clones, 98% of them seen just once; the ten biggest clones take up 0.3%. Naive CD8 isolation took CD45RO-negative cells positively selected for CCR7 and excluded terminally differentiated effector memory CD45RA+ cells. Only Caucasian adults living in Nashville, Tennessee made up the donor group. As regards this clone: The antigen is not known.

With 5 bases clipped from V and 0 bases from J, the junction kept 2 bases outside the gene matches. This CDR3 contains 16 residues. Germline V gene data show CDR1 as MNHEY and CDR2 as SMNVEV (reference sequence). What was sequenced was naive CD8+ T cells sorted from blood. The rearrangement links TRBV27 to TRBJ2-1; TRBD2 aligns across 12 bases. The sequence was collected from a man aged 30 to 39 in good health. As DNA, the CDR3 is TGTGCCAGCAGTCCACTAGCGGGAGGCTCCTACAATGAGCAGTTCTTC. It specifies CASSPLAGGSYNEQFF.